One sample yielded the 18 T cell receptor beta chains listed below, sequenced in a study of blood T cell repertoires in COVID-19. Assay: immunoSEQ multiplex PCR; the TCRdb copy retains only in-frame clones and omits some. The sample records 310,000 or so clones, around 90% being singletons. Sequenced input: peripheral blood. These receptor sequences come from a man between 70 and 80 years old with acute or convalescent COVID-19.

This chain links TRBV11-1 with TRBJ1-1; 7 bases fit TRBD1. Germline CDR1 SGHAT, CDR2 FQDESV (reference sequence). This CDR3 region has 15 residues. The junction had 9 bases not matched to a gene; V was cut back by 8 bases and J by 0 bases. CDR3 sequence reads: CASGRNRGMNTEAFF. The CDR3 DNA sequence: TGTGCCAGCGGACGCAACAGGGGAATGAACACTGAAGCTTTCTTT.

The J gene is TRBJ2-5, the V gene TRBV28, with 8 positions matching TRBD1. J lost 5 bases, V lost 5 bases, and 10 bases had no gene match. CDR3 length equals 15 residues. CDR1 and CDR2 (germline): MDHEN, SYDVKM. DNA for the CDR3: TGTGCCAGCAGTAAATCGACAGGGGCGGCGGAGACCCAGTACTTC. Its protein is CASSKSTGAAETQYF. Based on the CDR3 plus reference TRBV28 and TRBJ2-5, the full variable domain is DVKVTQSSRYLVKRTGEKVFLECVQDMDHENMFWYRQDPGLGLRLIYFSYDVKMKEKGDIPEGYSVSREKKERFSLILESASTNQTSMYLCASSKSTGAAETQYFGPGTRLLVL.

The J gene is TRBJ2-1, the V gene TRBV4-3; TRBD2 matches at 8 bases. J was trimmed by 9 bases and V by 0 bases; bases with no gene match: 13. Germline CDR1 reads LGHNA; CDR2 reads YSLEER. This CDR3 comprises 17 residues. This CDR3 is CASSQDLGPGTRSEQFF. CDR3 in DNA: TGCGCCAGCAGCCAAGATTTGGGACCCGGGACTAGGAGTGAGCAGTTCTTC.

V is TRBV25-1 and J is TRBJ1-2; no reliable D call. Trimming left V 4 bases short and J 6 bases short, with 12 bases between. Germline V gene lookup returns CDR1 MGHDK and CDR2 SYGVNS. The CDR3 has 13 residues. CDR3 bases: TGTGCCAGCAGTGCCCGGATGAGGGATGGCTACACCTTC. Translating gives CASSARMRDGYTF.

The chain uses TRBV6-5 and TRBJ2-5; D possibly corresponds to TRBD2 (5 bases). The CDR3 spans 14 residues. From germline, CDR1 is MNHEY and CDR2 SVGAGI. V was trimmed by 6 bases and J by 4 bases, leaving 15 bases between them. The CDR3 DNA sequence: TGTGCCAGCAGCCCGGACTCGTATGGAGAGACCCAGTACTTC. Translating it yields CASSPDSYGETQYF.

The chain uses TRBV6-1 and TRBJ2-1; 11 nucleotides align to TRBD2. Germline lookup yields CDR1 MNHNS and CDR2 SASEGT. V shed 3 bases and J 4 bases; nucleotides not matched to a gene: 5. The CDR3 has 16 amino acids. Written as DNA, the CDR3 is TGTGCCAGCAGTGACAGGGGGACTAGCGGATACAATGAGCAGTTCTTC. Amino acid sequence: CASSDRGTSGYNEQFF.

The chain combines TRBV7-2 with TRBJ1-4; D not certain. Deletions cut 4 bases from V and 10 bases from J, with 19 bases between. The germline V gene has CDR1 SGHTA and CDR2 FQGNSA. This CDR3 has 15 amino acids. CDR3 protein: CASSSRSGPEGKLFF. CDR3 nucleotide sequence: TGTGCCAGCAGCTCCCGATCGGGCCCTGAGGGAAAACTGTTTTTT.

This sequence joins TRBV30 and TRBJ1-1; 9 positions match TRBD1. Germline values: CDR1 GTSNPN, CDR2 SVGIG (reference sequence). This CDR3 is built from 16 residues. The V and J ends lost 2 bases and 3 bases, in that order; junction bases with no gene match: 10. DNA of the CDR3: TGTGCCTGGAGTTTTCCGGGACAGGGACCGTACACTGAAGCTTTCTTT. It encodes CAWSFPGQGPYTEAFF.

J is TRBJ2-2 and V is TRBV19; 7 positions agree with TRBD2. Trimming removed 5 bases from V and 4 bases from J; junction bases left unmatched: 16. The CDR3 totals 18 residues. Germline CDR1 and CDR2: LNHDA and SQIVND (reference sequence). The CDR3, as DNA: TGTGCCAGTAGTTTGGGTATTTATCGAAGGGAGGGCACCGGGGAGCTGTTTTTT. Translating it yields CASSLGIYRREGTGELFF. Supplemented by reference TRBV19 and TRBJ2-2, the full variable domain reads DGGITQSPKYLFRKEGQNVTLSCEQNLNHDAMYWYRQDPGQGLRLIYYSQIVNDFQKGDIAEGYSVSREKKESFPLTVTSAQKNPTAFYLCASSLGIYRREGTGELFFGEGSRLTVL.

This clone has a single count. This sample includes further DNA sequences coding for the same CDR3. CDR3 amino acids: CATSDSNQPQHF. The CDR3 DNA reads as TGTGCCACCAGTGATTCAAATCAGCCCCAGCATTTT. The gene calls are TRBV24-1 and TRBJ1-5; D remains ambiguous. CDR1 and CDR2 from the germline V gene are KGHDR and SFDVKD. Between the trimmed V and J ends, which lost 2 bases and 4 bases, there was a span of 2 bases. CDR3 size: 12 residues.

This chain joins TRBV15 and TRBJ2-7, with 9 bases that match TRBD2. This CDR3 comprises 17 residues. Losses at the gene ends were 5 bases for V and 3 bases for J; bases not matched to a gene: 14. The V gene's germline CDR1 is LNHNV and CDR2 YYDKDF (reference sequence). DNA for the CDR3: TGTGCCACCAGCTGGGGGGGTGGCGGGAGGGAGGACTACGAGCAGTACTTC. The encoded protein is CATSWGGGGREDYEQYF.

The rearrangement uses TRBV7-2 and TRBJ1-5; 9 nucleotides agree with TRBD1. V lost 6 bases and J lost 6; bases outside the gene matches: 3. This CDR3 is built from 13 residues. The V gene's germline CDR1 is SGHTA and CDR2 FQGNSA. The CDR3 DNA reads TGTGCCAGCAGTCGGGGACAGGGTCAGCCCCAGCATTTT. Translated: CASSRGQGQPQHF.

This clone has just a few counts. The rearrangement uses TRBV6-2 or TRBV6-3 and TRBJ2-7; possible D gene TRBD1, 6 bases. In germline, CDR1 is MNHEY, CDR2 SVGEGT. The CDR3 loop spans 16 amino acids. Trimming removed 2 bases at V and 2 bases at J, with 16 bases between. CDR3 amino acids: CASSYPVTGTTYEQYF. In DNA, the CDR3 is TGTGCCAGCAGTTACCCCGTAACAGGGACGACCTACGAGCAGTACTTC.

The chain joins TRBV14 to TRBJ2-3; a weak D match, TRBD2 (5 bases). CDR1 and CDR2 from the germline V gene are SGHDN and FVKESK. The CDR3 loop spans 15 amino acids. V gave up 1 base and J gave up 0 bases, with 8 bases separating them. CDR3 region: CASSQAPGSTDTQYF. The DNA of the CDR3 is TGTGCCAGCAGCCAAGCTCCGGGAAGCACAGATACGCAGTATTTT.

This sequence joins TRBV7-9 and TRBJ2-1; D gene ambiguous. Germline values: CDR1 SEHNR, CDR2 FQNEAQ (reference sequence). With 2 bases removed from V and 3 bases from J, the gap between germline ends came to 11 bases. The CDR3 has 15 amino acids. The CDR3 DNA is TGTGCCAGCAGCTTACCCACCCTAAGCTACAATGAGCAGTTCTTC. This codes for CASSLPTLSYNEQFF.

The chain couples TRBV28 to TRBJ2-2, with D possibly being TRBD1 (6 bases). V dropped 3 bases and J dropped 3 bases, with 14 bases sitting between them. Germline V lookup: CDR1 MDHEN, CDR2 SYDVKM. This CDR3 is built from 16 residues. CDR3 in amino acids: CASSFVGRGYTGELFF. CDR3 bases: TGTGCCAGCAGTTTCGTAGGCAGGGGATACACCGGGGAGCTGTTTTTT.

The chain couples TRBV7-9 to TRBJ2-1; 11 nucleotides match TRBD2. Germline trimming cut 5 bases from V and 3 bases from J; bases unmatched to any gene: 12. CDR3 length: 18 amino acids. Germline values: CDR1 SEHNR, CDR2 FQNEAQ (reference sequence). The chain's CDR3 is CASSKAGTSGENYNEQFF. CDR3 coding DNA: TGTGCCAGCAGCAAAGCCGGGACTAGCGGAGAAAACTACAATGAGCAGTTCTTC.

The chain uses TRBV3-1 (or the pseudogene TRBV3-2) and TRBJ1-2, with 8 nucleotides matching TRBD1. CDR1 is LGHDT, CDR2 YNNKEL, per germline (reference sequence). The CDR3 has 14 residues. J lost 6 bases, V lost 4 bases, and 7 bases had no gene match. The CDR3 spells CASSLPGQVHGYTF. In DNA form, the CDR3 reads TGTGCCAGCAGCCTACCGGGACAGGTACATGGCTACACCTTC.